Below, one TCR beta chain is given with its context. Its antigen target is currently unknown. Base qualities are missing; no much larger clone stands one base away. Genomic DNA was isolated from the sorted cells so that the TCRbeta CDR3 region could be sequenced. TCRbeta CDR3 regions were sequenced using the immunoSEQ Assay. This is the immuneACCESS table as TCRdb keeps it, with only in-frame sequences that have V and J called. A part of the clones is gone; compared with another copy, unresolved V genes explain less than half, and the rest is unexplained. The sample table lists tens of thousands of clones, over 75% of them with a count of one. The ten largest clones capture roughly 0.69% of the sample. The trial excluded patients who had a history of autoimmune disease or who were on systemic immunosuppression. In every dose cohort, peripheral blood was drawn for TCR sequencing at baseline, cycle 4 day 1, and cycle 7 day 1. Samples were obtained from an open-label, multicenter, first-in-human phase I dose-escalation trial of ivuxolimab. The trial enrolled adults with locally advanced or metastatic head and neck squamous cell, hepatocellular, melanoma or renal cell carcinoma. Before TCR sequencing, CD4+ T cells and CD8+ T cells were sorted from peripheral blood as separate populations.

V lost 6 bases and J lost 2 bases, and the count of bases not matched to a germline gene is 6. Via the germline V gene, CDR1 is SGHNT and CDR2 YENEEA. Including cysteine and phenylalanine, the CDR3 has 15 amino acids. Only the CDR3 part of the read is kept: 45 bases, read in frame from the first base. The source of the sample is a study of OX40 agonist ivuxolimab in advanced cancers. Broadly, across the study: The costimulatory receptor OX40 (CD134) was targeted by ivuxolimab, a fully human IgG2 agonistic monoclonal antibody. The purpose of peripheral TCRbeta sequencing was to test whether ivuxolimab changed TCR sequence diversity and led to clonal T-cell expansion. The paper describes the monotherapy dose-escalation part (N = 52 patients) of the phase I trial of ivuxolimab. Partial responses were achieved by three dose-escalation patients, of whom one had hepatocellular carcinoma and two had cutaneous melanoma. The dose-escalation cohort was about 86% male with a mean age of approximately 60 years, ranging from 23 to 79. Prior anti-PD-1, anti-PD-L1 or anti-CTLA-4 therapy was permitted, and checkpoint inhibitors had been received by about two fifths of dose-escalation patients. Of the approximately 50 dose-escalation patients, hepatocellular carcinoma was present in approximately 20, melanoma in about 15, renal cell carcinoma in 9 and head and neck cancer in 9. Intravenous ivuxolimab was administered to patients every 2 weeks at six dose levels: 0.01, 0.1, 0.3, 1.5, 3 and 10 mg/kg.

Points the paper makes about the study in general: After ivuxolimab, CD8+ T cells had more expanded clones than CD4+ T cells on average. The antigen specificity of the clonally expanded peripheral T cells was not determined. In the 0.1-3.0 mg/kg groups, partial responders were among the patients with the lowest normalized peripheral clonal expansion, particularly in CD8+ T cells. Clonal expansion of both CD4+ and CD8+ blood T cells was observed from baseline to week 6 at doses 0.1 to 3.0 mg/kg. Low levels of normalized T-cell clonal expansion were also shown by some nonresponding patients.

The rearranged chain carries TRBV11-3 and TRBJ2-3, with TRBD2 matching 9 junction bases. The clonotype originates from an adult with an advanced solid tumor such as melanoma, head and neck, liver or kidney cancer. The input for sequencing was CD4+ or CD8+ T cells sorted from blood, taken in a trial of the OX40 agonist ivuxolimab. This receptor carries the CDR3 CASRGLAPFTDTQYF. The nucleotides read TGTGCCAGCAGAGGACTAGCGCCTTTCACAGATACGCAGTATTTT.